A single T cell receptor beta chain is shown here with its context. Antigen unknown. TCRdb re-analysed the 5' RACE reads in MiXCR, keeping a single row per CDR3 protein. The sample includes roughly 490,000 distinct CDR3 sequences, more than 13% seen only once; the top ten take approximately 1%. These data belong to a study of identical twins. Whole-study findings and limits: Cord blood's abundant beta clonotypes had fewer insertions, unlike memory repertoires. The study drew conclusions from cross-sectional statistical analysis, not from following the same donors. With beta out-of-frame sequences, excess sharing by twins was weaker.

The V segment lost 2 bases and the J segment 6 bases; nucleotides outside the gene matches: 4. The CDR3 sequence is 15 residues long. The same data also contributed to another study, on yellow fever vaccine responses in identical twins. In that study: Twins' T cell vaccine responses reportedly looked partly convergent, partly personalized.

The sequenced sample consisted of CD4+ T cells sorted from blood. The receptor was isolated from a woman aged 18-29 years in good health. The rearrangement links TRBV12-3 or TRBV12-4 to TRBJ1-1; 12 nucleotides line up with TRBD1. This CDR3 reads CASSLSGQGAPEAFF. For the CDR3, the DNA is TGTGCCAGCAGTTTATCGGGACAGGGGGCTCCTGAAGCTTTCTTT.